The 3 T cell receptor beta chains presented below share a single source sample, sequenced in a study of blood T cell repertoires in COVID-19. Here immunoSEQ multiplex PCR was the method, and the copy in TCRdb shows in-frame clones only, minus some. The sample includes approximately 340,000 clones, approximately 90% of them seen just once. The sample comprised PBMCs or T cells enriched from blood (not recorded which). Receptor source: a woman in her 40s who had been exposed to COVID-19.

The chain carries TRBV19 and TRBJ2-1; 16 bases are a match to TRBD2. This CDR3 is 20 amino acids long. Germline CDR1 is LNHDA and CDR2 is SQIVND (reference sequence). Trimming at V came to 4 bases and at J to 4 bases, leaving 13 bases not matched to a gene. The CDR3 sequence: CASSTTGTSGRAGFYNEQFF. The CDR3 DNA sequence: TGTGCCAGTAGTACCACCGGGACTAGCGGGAGGGCCGGGTTTTACAATGAGCAGTTCTTC.

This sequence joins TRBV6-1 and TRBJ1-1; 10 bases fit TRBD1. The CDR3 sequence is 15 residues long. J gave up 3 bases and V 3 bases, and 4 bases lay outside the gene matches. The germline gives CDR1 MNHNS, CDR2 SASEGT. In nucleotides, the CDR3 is TGTGCCAGCAGTGACCTTGGACAGGGGGACACTGAAGCTTTCTTT. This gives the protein CASSDLGQGDTEAFF.

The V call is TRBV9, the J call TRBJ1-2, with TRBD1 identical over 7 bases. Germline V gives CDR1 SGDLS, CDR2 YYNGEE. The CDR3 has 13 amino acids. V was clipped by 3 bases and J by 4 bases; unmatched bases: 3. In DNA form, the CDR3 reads TGTGCCAGCAGCGCCCCAGGGGGCTATGGCTACACCTTC. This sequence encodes CASSAPGGYGYTF.